These 18 T cell receptor beta chains were sequenced from one sample in a study of blood T cell repertoires in COVID-19. Assay: immunoSEQ multiplex PCR; the TCRdb copy retains only in-frame clones and omits some. The sample lists more than 150,000 clones; around 85% were seen once. Sequencing input: peripheral blood. The receptors derive from a woman aged 70-85 years with acute or convalescent COVID-19.

The genes are TRBV6-5 and TRBJ1-1, with D tentatively TRBD1 (6 bases). Germline CDR1 MNHEY, CDR2 SVGAGI. The CDR3 has 12 residues. Between the trimmed V and J ends, which lost 6 bases and 11 bases, there was a span of 16 bases. This CDR3 is CASRTGRGAAFF. The CDR3, as DNA: TGTGCCAGCAGGACAGGTAGGGGTGCGGCTTTCTTT.

The chain is built from TRBV9 and TRBJ1-2; 9 bases fit TRBD1. The CDR3 is 14 amino acids. In germline, CDR1 is SGDLS, CDR2 YYNGEE. Trimming removed 3 bases from V and 8 bases from J; junction bases left unmatched: 8. The DNA for the CDR3 is TGTGCCAGCAGCGCCGGGACAGGGTTCGTGGGCTACACCTTC. This gives the protein CASSAGTGFVGYTF.

This chain joins TRBV28 and TRBJ1-5; 9 bases align to TRBD1. Germline assignment: CDR1 MDHEN and CDR2 SYDVKM. The CDR3 consists of 15 residues. Trimming took 2 bases from V and 2 from J; bases not matched to a gene: 1. DNA for the CDR3: TGTGCCAGCAGTTTAACAGGGGGCGGCAATCAGCCCCAGCATTTT. Its protein is CASSLTGGGNQPQHF.

This rearrangement joins TRBV18 to TRBJ1-1; D not resolved. There are 14 residues in the CDR3. The ends were cut back, 2 bases at V and 0 bases at J, with 7 bases in the middle. CDR1 is KGHSH and CDR2 is LQKENI in the germline V gene. DNA of the CDR3: TGTGCCAGCTCACCAGGCAGTATGAACACTGAAGCTTTCTTT. It translates to CASSPGSMNTEAFF.

The chain carries TRBV5-4 and TRBJ1-4; 7 positions agree with TRBD1. Germline V lookup: CDR1 SGHNT, CDR2 YYREEE (reference sequence). V was clipped by 4 bases and J by 0 bases; unmatched bases: 12. There are 18 residues in the CDR3. The CDR3, as DNA: TGTGCCAGCAGCCGACGGGACAGCTCGGCCCCAACTAATGAAAAACTGTTTTTT. Its translation is CASSRRDSSAPTNEKLFF.

This clone was seen only a few times. The rearrangement links TRBV10-3 to TRBJ2-5, with D perhaps TRBD1 (8 bases). Germline loops: CDR1 ENHRY, CDR2 SYGVKD. The ends were cut back, 5 bases at V and 4 bases at J, with 14 bases in the middle. The CDR3 length is 14 residues. CDR3 nucleotide sequence: TGTGCCATCAGTATACAGGGGGAGGGAGAGACCCAGTACTTC. Its translation is CAISIQGEGETQYF.

This chain uses TRBV7-2 with TRBJ2-2, with a weak D call TRBD2 (6 bases). Germline loops: CDR1 SGHTA, CDR2 FQGNSA. The CDR3 has 14 amino acids. Trimming removed 4 bases from V and 1 base from J, with 7 bases in between. CDR3: CASSWGVNTGELFF. CDR3 nucleotides: TGTGCCAGCAGCTGGGGGGTGAACACCGGGGAGCTGTTTTTT.

The chain uses TRBV5-1 and TRBJ1-1; a weak D match, TRBD1 (5 bases). V was cut by 5 bases and J by 4 bases, with 21 bases left in between. The V gene's germline CDR1 is SGHRS and CDR2 YFSETQ. The CDR3 runs to 16 residues. The CDR3 spells CASRITGTQSGTEAFF. CDR3 coding DNA: TGCGCCAGCAGGATTACCGGGACTCAGTCAGGCACTGAAGCTTTCTTT.

This rearrangement joins TRBV7-3 to TRBJ2-1; tentatively, D is TRBD1 (6 bases). This CDR3 comprises 15 residues. With 6 bases removed from V and 2 bases from J, the gap between germline ends came to 14 bases. Germline CDR1 reads SGHTA; CDR2 reads FQGTGA. CDR3 region: CASSDWGPAYNEQFF. The CDR3 DNA sequence: TGTGCCAGCAGTGACTGGGGGCCCGCCTACAATGAGCAGTTCTTC.

In DNA form, the CDR3 reads TGTGCCATCAGTGCAAAGAGCTCCTACAATGAGCAGTTCTTC. As protein: CAISAKSSYNEQFF. This chain links TRBV10-3 with TRBJ2-1; D gene uncertain. There are 14 residues in the CDR3. V was clipped by 4 bases and J by 0 bases, with 7 bases between them. In germline, CDR1 is ENHRY, CDR2 SYGVKD.

The gene calls are TRBV2 and TRBJ1-4; D is unresolved. CDR3 length: 15 residues. The V gene's germline CDR1 is SNHLY and CDR2 FYNNEI. V lost 1 base and J lost 8, with 14 bases in between. DNA of the CDR3: TGTGCCAGCAGTGAAGGGGCTCAGCAACAAGAAAAACTGTTTTTT. Translating gives CASSEGAQQQEKLFF.

The chain is built from TRBV19 and TRBJ1-5; D is possibly TRBD1 (5 bases). Germline CDR1 is LNHDA and CDR2 is SQIVND (reference sequence). The V and J ends lost 11 bases and 0 bases respectively, with 14 bases between them. The CDR3 has 14 amino acids. The CDR3 coding sequence is TGTGCCTCCCGGGGGGAATATAGCAATCAGCCCCAGCATTTT. Amino acid sequence: CASRGEYSNQPQHF.

CDR3 nucleotides: TGCAGCGTTGAAAAAGGGACAGGGTTTTACGAGCAGTACGTC. Translating it yields CSVEKGTGFYEQYV. This chain joins TRBV29-1 and TRBJ2-7; 9 nucleotides align to TRBD1. CDR3 length: 14 residues. Germline V gene lookup returns CDR1 SQVTM and CDR2 ANQGSEA. Unmatched junction bases numbered 6, after V lost 2 bases and J lost 4 bases.

The chain recombines TRBV11-2 with TRBJ2-2; 8 bases fit TRBD1. The length of the CDR3 is 15 residues. Germline V gene lookup returns CDR1 SGHAT and CDR2 FQNNGV. Trimming cost V 4 bases and J 4 bases; bases outside gene matches: 5. Here the CDR3 DNA reads TGTGCCAGCAGCTATCAGGGGGCAGTCACCGGGGAGCTGTTTTTT. Its translation is CASSYQGAVTGELFF.

CDR3: CASSQGGSGGAVRTDTQYF. The DNA for the CDR3 is TGTGCCAGCAGCCAAGGAGGCAGCGGGGGGGCCGTTCGGACAGATACGCAGTATTTT. V and J are TRBV14 and TRBJ2-3, with 10 bases identical to TRBD2. J lost 3 bases, V lost 1 base, and 13 bases had no gene match. Germline-derived CDR1 and CDR2 are SGHDN and FVKESK. This CDR3 comprises 19 residues. Combining the CDR3 with reference TRBV14 and TRBJ2-3 gives the whole variable domain EAGVTQFPSHSVIEKGQTVTLRCDPISGHDNLYWYRRVMGKEIKFLLHFVKESKQDESGMPNNRFLAERTGGTYSTLKVQPAELEDSGVYFCASSQGGSGGAVRTDTQYFGPGTRLTVL.

The chain has TRBV28 and TRBJ2-2; tentatively, D is TRBD2 (7 bases). Germline V gene data show CDR1 as MDHEN and CDR2 as SYDVKM. V lost 3 bases and J lost 2, with 13 bases in between. The length of the CDR3 is 16 residues. DNA of the CDR3: TGTGCCAGCAGTTTGTGGCGGGGGACAAACACCGGGGAGCTGTTTTTT. Amino acids: CASSLWRGTNTGELFF.

This rearrangement joins TRBV19 to TRBJ1-1; 7 bases match TRBD1. Germline V lookup: CDR1 LNHDA, CDR2 SQIVND (reference sequence). The CDR3 spans 14 residues. With V trimmed by 7 bases and J by 1 base, 6 bases remained unmatched. As DNA, the CDR3 is TGTGCCAGTAATACAGGGGACAGGAACACTGAAGCTTTCTTT. This translates into CASNTGDRNTEAFF.

The V gene is TRBV10-3, the J gene TRBJ2-1, with D possibly being TRBD1 (5 bases). Germline-derived CDR1 and CDR2 are ENHRY and SYGVKD. V was clipped by 3 bases and J by 3 bases, with 12 bases between them. The CDR3 runs 15 residues. This CDR3 is CAISDPSQGYNEQFF. The CDR3 coding sequence is TGTGCCATCAGTGACCCTTCCCAGGGCTACAATGAGCAGTTCTTC.